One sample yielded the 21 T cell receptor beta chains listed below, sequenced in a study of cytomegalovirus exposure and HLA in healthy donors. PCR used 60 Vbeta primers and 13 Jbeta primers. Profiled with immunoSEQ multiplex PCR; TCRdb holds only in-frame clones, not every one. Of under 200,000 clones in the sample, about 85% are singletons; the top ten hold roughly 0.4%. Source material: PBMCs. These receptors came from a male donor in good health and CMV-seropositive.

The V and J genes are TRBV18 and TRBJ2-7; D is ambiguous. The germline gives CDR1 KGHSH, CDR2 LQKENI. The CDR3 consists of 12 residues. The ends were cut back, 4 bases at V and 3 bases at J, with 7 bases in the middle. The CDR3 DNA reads TGTGCCAGCTCACTCGCAGGCTACGAGCAGTACTTC. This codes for CASSLAGYEQYF.

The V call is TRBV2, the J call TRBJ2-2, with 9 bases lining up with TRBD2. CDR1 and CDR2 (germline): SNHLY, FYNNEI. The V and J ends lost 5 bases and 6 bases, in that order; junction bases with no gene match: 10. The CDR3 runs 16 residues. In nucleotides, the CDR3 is TGTGCCAGCAGTTTGTTCTGGACTAGCGAGGCCGGGGAGCTGTTTTTT. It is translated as CASSLFWTSEAGELFF.

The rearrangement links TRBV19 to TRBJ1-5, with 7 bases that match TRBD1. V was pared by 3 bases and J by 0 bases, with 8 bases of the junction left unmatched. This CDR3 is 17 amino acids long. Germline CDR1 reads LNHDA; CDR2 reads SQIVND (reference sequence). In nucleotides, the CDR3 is TGTGCCAGTAGTATGGGACAGACATTCTATAGCAATCAGCCCCAGCATTTT. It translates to CASSMGQTFYSNQPQHF.

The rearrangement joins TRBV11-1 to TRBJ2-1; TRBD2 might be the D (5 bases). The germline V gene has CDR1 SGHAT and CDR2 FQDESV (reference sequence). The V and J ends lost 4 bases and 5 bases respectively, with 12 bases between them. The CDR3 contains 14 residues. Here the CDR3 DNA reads TGTGCCAGCAGCTGGGAGCCGCAAAACAATGAGCAGTTCTTC. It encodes CASSWEPQNNEQFF. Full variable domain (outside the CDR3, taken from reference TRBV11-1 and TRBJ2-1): EAEVAQSPRYKITEKSQAVAFWCDPISGHATLYWYRQILGQGPELLVQFQDESVVDDSQLPKDRFSAERLKGVDSTLKIQPAELGDSAMYLCASSWEPQNNEQFFGPGTRLTVL.

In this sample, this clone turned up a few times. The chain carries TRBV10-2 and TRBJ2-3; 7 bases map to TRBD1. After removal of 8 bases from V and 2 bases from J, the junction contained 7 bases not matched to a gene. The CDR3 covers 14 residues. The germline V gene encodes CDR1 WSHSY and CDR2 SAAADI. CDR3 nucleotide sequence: TGCGCCAGCTGGGACAGAGGTTCCACAGATACGCAGTATTTT. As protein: CASWDRGSTDTQYF.

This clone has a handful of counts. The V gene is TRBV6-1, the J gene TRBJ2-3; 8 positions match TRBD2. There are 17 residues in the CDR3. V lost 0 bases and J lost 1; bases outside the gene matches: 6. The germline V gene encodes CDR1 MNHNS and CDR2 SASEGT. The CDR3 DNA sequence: TGTGCCAGCAGTGAAGCGGGACTAGTCTTTCGCACAGATACGCAGTATTTT. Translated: CASSEAGLVFRTDTQYF.

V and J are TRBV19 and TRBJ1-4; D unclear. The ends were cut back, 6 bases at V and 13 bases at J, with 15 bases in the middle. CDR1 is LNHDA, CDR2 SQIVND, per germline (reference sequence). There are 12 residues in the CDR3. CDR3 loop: CASRNPGMGLFF. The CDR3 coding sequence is TGTGCCAGTAGGAACCCCGGGATGGGACTGTTTTTT.

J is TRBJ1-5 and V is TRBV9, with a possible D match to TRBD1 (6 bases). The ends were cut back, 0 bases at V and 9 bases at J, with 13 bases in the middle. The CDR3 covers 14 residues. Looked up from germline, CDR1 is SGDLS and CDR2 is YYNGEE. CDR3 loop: CASSVAGVDRPQHF. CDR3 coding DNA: TGTGCCAGCAGCGTAGCGGGTGTGGACAGGCCCCAGCATTTT.

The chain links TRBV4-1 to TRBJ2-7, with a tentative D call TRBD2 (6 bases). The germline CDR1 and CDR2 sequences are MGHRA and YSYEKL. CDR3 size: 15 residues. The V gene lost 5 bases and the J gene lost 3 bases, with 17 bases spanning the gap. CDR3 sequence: CASSSPGLSDYEQYF. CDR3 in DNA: TGCGCCAGCAGCTCACCGGGACTCTCAGACTACGAGCAGTACTTC.

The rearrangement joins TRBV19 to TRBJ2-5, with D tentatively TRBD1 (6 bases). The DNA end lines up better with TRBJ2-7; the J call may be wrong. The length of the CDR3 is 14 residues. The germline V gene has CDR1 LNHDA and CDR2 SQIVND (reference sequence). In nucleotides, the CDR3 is TGTGCCAGTAGGGGCACAGGGAACGACTACGAGCAGTACTTC. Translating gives CASRGTGNDYEQYF.

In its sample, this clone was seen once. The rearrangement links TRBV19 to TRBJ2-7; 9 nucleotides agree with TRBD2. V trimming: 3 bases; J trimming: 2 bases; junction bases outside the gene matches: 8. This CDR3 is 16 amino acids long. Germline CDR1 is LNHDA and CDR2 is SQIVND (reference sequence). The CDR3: CASSIGSRTSAYEQYF. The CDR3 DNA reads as TGTGCCAGTAGTATCGGATCCCGGACTAGCGCCTACGAGCAGTACTTC.

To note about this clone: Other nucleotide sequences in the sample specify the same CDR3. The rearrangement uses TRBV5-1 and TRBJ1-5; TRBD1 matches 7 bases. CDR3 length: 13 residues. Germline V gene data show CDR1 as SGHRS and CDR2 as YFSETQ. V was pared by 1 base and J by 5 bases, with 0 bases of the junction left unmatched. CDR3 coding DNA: TGCGCCAGCAGCTTGCAGGGGGATCAGCCCCAGCATTTT. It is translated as CASSLQGDQPQHF. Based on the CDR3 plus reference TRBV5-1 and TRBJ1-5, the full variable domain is KAGVTQTPRYLIKTRGQQVTLSCSPISGHRSVSWYQQTPGQGLQFLFEYFSETQRNKGNFPGRFSGRQFSNSRSEMNVSTLELGDSALYLCASSLQGDQPQHFGDGTRLSIL.

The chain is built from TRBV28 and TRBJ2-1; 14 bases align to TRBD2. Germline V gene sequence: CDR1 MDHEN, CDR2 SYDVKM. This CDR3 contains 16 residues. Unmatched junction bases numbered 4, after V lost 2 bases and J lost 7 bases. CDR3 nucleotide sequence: TGTGCCAGCAGTTTAAGCGGACTAGCGGGAGGTAATGAGCAGTTCTTC. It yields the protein CASSLSGLAGGNEQFF.

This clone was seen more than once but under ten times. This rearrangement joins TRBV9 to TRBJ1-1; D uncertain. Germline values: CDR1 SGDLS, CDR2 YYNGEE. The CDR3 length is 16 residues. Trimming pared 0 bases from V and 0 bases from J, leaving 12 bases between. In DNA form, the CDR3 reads TGTGCCAGCAGCGTAGGACCTGGGCAGATGAACACTGAAGCTTTCTTT. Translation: CASSVGPGQMNTEAFF.

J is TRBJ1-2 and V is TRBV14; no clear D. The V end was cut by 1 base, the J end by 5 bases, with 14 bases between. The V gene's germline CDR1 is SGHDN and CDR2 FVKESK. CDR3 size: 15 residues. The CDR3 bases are TGTGCCAGCAGCCAAGCTTCGGGGTATATATATGGCTACACCTTC. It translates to CASSQASGYIYGYTF.

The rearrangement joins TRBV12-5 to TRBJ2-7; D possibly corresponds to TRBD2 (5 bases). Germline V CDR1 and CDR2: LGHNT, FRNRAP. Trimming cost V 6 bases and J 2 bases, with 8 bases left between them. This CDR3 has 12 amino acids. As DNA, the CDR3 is TGTGCTAGTGGCACCGGGACCTACGAGCAGTACTTC. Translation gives CASGTGTYEQYF.

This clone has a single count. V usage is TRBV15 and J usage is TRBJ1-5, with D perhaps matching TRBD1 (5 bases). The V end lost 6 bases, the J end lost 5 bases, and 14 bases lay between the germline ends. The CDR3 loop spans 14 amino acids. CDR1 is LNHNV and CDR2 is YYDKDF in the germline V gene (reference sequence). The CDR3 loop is CATRGTGNHQPQHF. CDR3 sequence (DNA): TGTGCCACCAGAGGCACAGGAAATCATCAGCCCCAGCATTTT.

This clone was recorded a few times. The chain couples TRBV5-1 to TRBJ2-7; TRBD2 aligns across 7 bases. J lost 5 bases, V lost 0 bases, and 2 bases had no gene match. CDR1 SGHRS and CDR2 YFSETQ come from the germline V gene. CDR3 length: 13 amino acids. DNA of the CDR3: TGCGCCAGCAGCTTGGGCGGGGGTGACGAGCAGTACTTC. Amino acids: CASSLGGGDEQYF.

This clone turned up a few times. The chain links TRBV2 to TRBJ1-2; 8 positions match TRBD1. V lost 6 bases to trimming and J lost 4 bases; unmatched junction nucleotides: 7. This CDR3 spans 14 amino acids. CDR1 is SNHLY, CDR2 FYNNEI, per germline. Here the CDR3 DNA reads TGTGCCAGCAGAGCACGGGACAGGTTCTATGGCTACACCTTC. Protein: CASRARDRFYGYTF.

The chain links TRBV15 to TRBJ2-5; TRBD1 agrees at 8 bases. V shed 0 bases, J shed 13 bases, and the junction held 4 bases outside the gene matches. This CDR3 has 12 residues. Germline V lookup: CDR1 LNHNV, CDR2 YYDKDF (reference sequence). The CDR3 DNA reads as TGTGCCACCAGCAGAGACCAGGGGGCGGCGTACTTC. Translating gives CATSRDQGAAYF.

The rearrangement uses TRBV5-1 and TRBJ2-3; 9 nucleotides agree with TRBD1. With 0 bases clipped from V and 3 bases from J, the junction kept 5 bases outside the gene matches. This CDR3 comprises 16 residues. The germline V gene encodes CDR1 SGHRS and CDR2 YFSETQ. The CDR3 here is CASSLGDRVGTDTQYF. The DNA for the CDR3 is TGCGCCAGCAGCTTGGGGGACAGGGTTGGGACAGATACGCAGTATTTT. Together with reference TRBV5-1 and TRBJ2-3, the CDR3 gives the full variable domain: KAGVTQTPRYLIKTRGQQVTLSCSPISGHRSVSWYQQTPGQGLQFLFEYFSETQRNKGNFPGRFSGRQFSNSRSEMNVSTLELGDSALYLCASSLGDRVGTDTQYFGPGTRLTVL.